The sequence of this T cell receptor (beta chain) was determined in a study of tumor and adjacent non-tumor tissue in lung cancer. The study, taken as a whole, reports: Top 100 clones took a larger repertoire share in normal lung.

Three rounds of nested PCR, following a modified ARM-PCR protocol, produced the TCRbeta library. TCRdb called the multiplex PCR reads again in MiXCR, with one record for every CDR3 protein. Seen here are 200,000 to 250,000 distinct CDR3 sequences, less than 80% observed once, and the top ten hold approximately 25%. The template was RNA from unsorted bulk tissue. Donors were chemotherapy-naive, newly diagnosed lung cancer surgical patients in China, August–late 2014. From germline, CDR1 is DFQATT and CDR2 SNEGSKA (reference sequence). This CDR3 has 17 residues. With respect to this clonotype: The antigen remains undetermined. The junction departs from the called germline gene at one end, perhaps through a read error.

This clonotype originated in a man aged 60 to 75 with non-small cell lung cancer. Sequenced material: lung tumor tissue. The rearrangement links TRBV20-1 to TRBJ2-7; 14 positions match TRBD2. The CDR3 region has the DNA TGCAGTACTCAGAGCGGGACTAGCGGGAGAAGAGCCTACGATCAGTACTTC. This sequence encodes CSTQSGTSGRRAYDQYF.